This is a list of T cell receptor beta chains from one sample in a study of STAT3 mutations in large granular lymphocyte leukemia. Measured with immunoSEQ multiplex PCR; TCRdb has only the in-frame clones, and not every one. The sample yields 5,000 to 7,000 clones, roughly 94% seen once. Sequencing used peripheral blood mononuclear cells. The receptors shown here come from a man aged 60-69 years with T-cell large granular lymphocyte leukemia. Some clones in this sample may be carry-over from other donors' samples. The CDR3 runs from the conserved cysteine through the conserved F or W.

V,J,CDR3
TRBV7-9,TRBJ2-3,CASSSLLLRTSGTDTQYF
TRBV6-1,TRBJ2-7,CASSVDGDEQYF
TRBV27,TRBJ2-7,CASARPSGVYEQYF
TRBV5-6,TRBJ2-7,CASSFRGDYEQYF
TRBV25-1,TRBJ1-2,CASSENGNYGYTF
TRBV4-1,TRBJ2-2,CASSQGWITGELFF
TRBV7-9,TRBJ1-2,CASSFRDLNYGYTF
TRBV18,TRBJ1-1,CASSPSRDRQNTEAFF
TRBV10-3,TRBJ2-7,CAISDVSYEQYF
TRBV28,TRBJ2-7,CASTKRTYEQYF
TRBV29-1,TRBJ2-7,CSVWIGYEQYF
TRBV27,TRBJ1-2,CASSLGTGHYGYTF
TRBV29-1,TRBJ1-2,CSVGGDRGPLGYTF
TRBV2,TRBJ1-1,CASTRDMNTEAFF
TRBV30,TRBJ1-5,CAWSEAGALNQPQHF
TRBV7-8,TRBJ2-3,CASSFGLAGGLAQYF
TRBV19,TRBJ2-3,CASSDSGIVTDTQYF
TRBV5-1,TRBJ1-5,CASSWPGNQPQHF
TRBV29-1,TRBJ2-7,CSVEVGRSGGEQYF
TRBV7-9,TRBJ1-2,CASSSGMLGYTF
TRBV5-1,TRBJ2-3,CASSLLKQGRTDTQYF
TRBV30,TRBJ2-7,CAWKGIGDEQYF
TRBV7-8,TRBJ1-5,CASSFSLGQPQHF